The clone carrying this T cell receptor beta chain was recorded at least ten times. Its antigen is unidentified. These data come from a study of response to subunit inactivated influenza vaccine. MiXCR, run by TCRdb on the RT-PCR reads, gives a single entry per CDR3 protein. The sample holds approximately 680,000 distinct CDR3 sequences, 15% to 17% seen once. Broader study findings: After each seasonal influenza vaccination, few new T cells are recruited, the authors suggested.

Losses at the gene ends were 5 bases for V and 1 base for J; bases not matched to a gene: 3. Germline V gene data show CDR1 as SEHNR and CDR2 as FQNEAQ (reference sequence). The CDR3 consists of 15 residues. This specimen consisted of PBMCs from blood, obtained roughly 13 days after vaccination. The clonotype was recovered from a man aged 50-60 years who received an inactivated influenza vaccine. J is TRBJ2-3 and V is TRBV7-9; 10 nucleotides align to TRBD2. The CDR3 region has the DNA TGTGCCAGCAGCCATACTAGCGGGGGCACAGATACGCAGTATTTT. Its protein product is CASSHTSGGTDTQYF.